These T cell receptor beta chains were read from a single sample in a study of beta chain features in type 1 diabetes. TCRdb's table, derived via immunoSEQ multiplex PCR, lists solely in-frame clones and lacks some. Among 600,000 to 700,000 clones listed, around 12% were seen once. The sequencing sample was made of naive CD4+ T cells from blood. Receptors were obtained from a man aged 25-45 years with type 1 diabetes. CDR3s include the opening cysteine and the closing phenylalanine or tryptophan. D genes are given only for firm matches. Clone size is not always given. Where it is, it says once, few, many or a class for expanded clones.

-,TRBV4-3,-,TRBJ1-4,TGCGCCAGCAGCCAGGAGGGCCCTGGGGAAAAACTGTTTTTT,CASSQEGPGEKLFF
-,TRBV10-3,few,TRBJ2-1,TGTGCCATCAATGACAGATACAATGAGCAGTTCTTC,CAINDRYNEQFF
TRBD1,TRBV25-1,few,TRBJ2-1,TGTGCCAGCAGCCGAGAGACAGGGGGTATGTGGAATGAGCAGTTCTTC,CASSRETGGMWNEQFF
TRBD2,TRBV4-3,-,TRBJ2-1,TGCGCCAGCAGCCAAGCGACTAGCGGGGCCAAAAATGAGCAGTTCTTC,CASSQATSGAKNEQFF
-,TRBV5-1,few,TRBJ2-1,TGCGCCAGCAGCTTGGAGCGGAGGAATGAGAGGTACAATGAGCAGTTCTTC,CASSLERRNERYNEQFF
-,TRBV28,few,TRBJ1-2,TGTGCCAGCAGTTGGCCCCTGGGTTTAGCTAACTATGGCTACACCTTC,CASSWPLGLANYGYTF
-,TRBV7-8,-,TRBJ1-5,TGTGCCAGCAGCTTAGGAGCCCGAACCCAATATCAGCCCCAGCATTTT,CASSLGARTQYQPQHF
-,TRBV4-3,-,TRBJ1-5,TGCGCCAGCAGCCTAGAGGCGGATTCAGGTCAGCCCCAGCATTTT,CASSLEADSGQPQHF
-,TRBV11-2,few,TRBJ2-1,TGTGCCAGCAGCCCAGGGTCCTACAATGAGCAGTTCTTC,CASSPGSYNEQFF
-,TRBV29-1,few,TRBJ2-5,TGCAGCGTTGGTCAGAACCAAGAGACCCAGTACTTC,CSVGQNQETQYF
TRBD2,TRBV13,few,TRBJ2-3,TGTGCCAGCAGCTTAGGTTTTAAGTTGGGACTAGAGATGGCAGATACGCAGTATTTT,CASSLGFKLGLEMADTQYF
-,TRBV13,-,TRBJ1-3,TGTGCCAGCAGCTTAGAAGGGACTGGAAACACCATATATTTT,CASSLEGTGNTIYF
-,TRBV6-6,-,TRBJ2-6,TGTGCCAGCAGTCAAACAGGGACTGGGGCCAACGTCCTGACTTTC,CASSQTGTGANVLTF
-,TRBV7-9,few,TRBJ1-4,TGTGCCAGCAGCTTACCGGAAGAAACTAATGAAAAACTGTTTTTT,CASSLPEETNEKLFF
-,TRBV6-5,few,TRBJ1-5,TGTGCCAGCAGCCTGAGAGGAGGACACCTTGCCCAGCATTTT,CASSLRGGHLAQHF
-,TRBV6-1,few,TRBJ2-7,TGTGCCAGCATACGAGTAATAAAGAGGGGCTACGAGCAGTACTTC,CASIRVIKRGYEQYF
-,TRBV6-5,-,TRBJ1-2,TGTGCCAGCAGTTCGACAGCGAACTATGGCTACACCTTC,CASSSTANYGYTF
-,TRBV25-1,-,TRBJ2-3,TGTGCCAGCAGTCCTCCGGGAGATGTCACAGATACGCAGTATTTT,CASSPPGDVTDTQYF
-,TRBV4-3,few,TRBJ1-3,TGCGCCAGCAGCCCACAACTGGGCTCTGGAAACACCATATATTTT,CASSPQLGSGNTIYF
-,TRBV5-1,-,TRBJ2-1,TGCGCCAGCAGCTTCGGGGGGCCCTACAATGAGCAGTTCTTC,CASSFGGPYNEQFF
TRBD1,TRBV7-9,-,TRBJ1-2,TGTGCCAGCAGCAGCCTACAGGGGGTGAATGGCTACACCTTC,CASSSLQGVNGYTF
TRBD1,TRBV6-5,-,TRBJ1-3,TGTGCCAGCAGGGGGACAGGCGGAAACACCATATATTTT,CASRGTGGNTIYF
-,TRBV7-3,once,TRBJ1-2,TGTGCCAGCAGCTTAACGGCCACGGAGAGCTATGGCTACACCTTC,CASSLTATESYGYTF
-,TRBV7-2,few,TRBJ1-2,TGTGCCAGCAGCGGCCCCTCCCGGGTAGAGGGCTACACCTTC,CASSGPSRVEGYTF
-,TRBV4-3,-,TRBJ1-2,TGCGCCAGCAGCCGGGTGGGGGAAAACTATGGCTACACCTTC,CASSRVGENYGYTF
-,TRBV15,few,TRBJ1-5,TGTGCCACCAATCGGGGCTTCAATCAGCCCCAGCATTTT,CATNRGFNQPQHF
-,TRBV14,few,TRBJ1-2,TGTGCCAGCAGCCAGCCGTCTAACTATGGCTACACCTTC,CASSQPSNYGYTF
-,TRBV5-1,-,TRBJ1-1,TGCGCCAGCAGCTTGGGTATGGCGAACACTGAAGCTTTCTTT,CASSLGMANTEAFF
-,TRBV5-4,-,TRBJ2-7,TGTGCCAGCAGCTTGTGGGGATACTACGAGCAGTACTTC,CASSLWGYYEQYF
-,TRBV2,-,TRBJ1-5,TGTGCCAGCAGTGAAACCAGGGGAGGCAATCAGCCCCAGCATTTT,CASSETRGGNQPQHF
-,TRBV25-1,few,TRBJ2-7,TGTGCCAGCAGTGAATATCGGGGGGCGCGGGAGCAGTACTTC,CASSEYRGAREQYF
TRBD1,TRBV18,few,TRBJ2-5,TGTGCCAGCTCACCCCCCCCAGGGGGCCCCCAAGAGACCCAGTACTTC,CASSPPPGGPQETQYF
-,TRBV5-1,-,TRBJ2-1,TGCGCCAGCAGCTTGGCAGGCTCTAGCTCCTACAATGAGCAGTTCTTC,CASSLAGSSSYNEQFF
TRBD1,TRBV6-6,few,TRBJ1-1,TGTGCCAGCACCCGATCGACAGGGGAGGAGACTGAAGCTTTCTTT,CASTRSTGEETEAFF
-,TRBV29-1,few,TRBJ1-1,TGCAGCGTCGGCGGACGTTACCCACCTGAAGCTTTCTTT,CSVGGRYPPEAFF
-,TRBV15,few,TRBJ2-3,TGTGCCACCAGCACTAGAAAAGCAGATACGCAGTATTTT,CATSTRKADTQYF
TRBD2,TRBV9,few,TRBJ2-1,TGTGCCAGCAGCGCCAGGACTAGCGGGGGGTACGATGAGCAGTTCTTC,CASSARTSGGYDEQFF
-,TRBV7-9,few,TRBJ1-2,TGTGCCAGCAGCTTAGACCAGGGCTATGGCTACACCTTC,CASSLDQGYGYTF
-,TRBV29-1,few,TRBJ2-3,TGCAGCGTTGAAAGAGGGGCAGATACGCAGTATTTT,CSVERGADTQYF
TRBD1,TRBV6-5,few,TRBJ1-5,TGTGCCAGCAGTTCGGGACAGGGGAGCAATCAGCCCCAGCATTTT,CASSSGQGSNQPQHF
-,TRBV9,few,TRBJ2-7,TGTGCCAGCAGCGTATCAGTCGATGACGAGCAGTACTTC,CASSVSVDDEQYF
-,TRBV4-3,few,TRBJ1-2,TGCGCCAGCAGCCAAGATCTTGGAAGGGTAGCGAACTATGGCTACACCTTC,CASSQDLGRVANYGYTF
-,TRBV7-9,few,TRBJ1-4,TGTGCCAGCAGCTTATCGGCCCCAACTAATGAAAAACTGTTTTTT,CASSLSAPTNEKLFF
-,TRBV5-6,-,TRBJ2-1,TGTGCCAGCAGCTCAGCGCCCAGGGAGCAGTTCTTC,CASSSAPREQFF
-,TRBV7-2,-,TRBJ2-5,TGTGCCAGCAGCTTTTGGGAACAAGAGACCCAGTACTTC,CASSFWEQETQYF
-,TRBV11-2,few,TRBJ2-7,TGTGCCAGCAGCCGCCAGGGGAGCTCCTACGAGCAGTACTTC,CASSRQGSSYEQYF
TRBD2,TRBV4-3,-,TRBJ2-1,TGCGCCAGCAGCTCCGGGACTAGTGTCGATGAGCAGTTCTTC,CASSSGTSVDEQFF
TRBD2,TRBV6-4,-,TRBJ2-2,TGTGCCAGCAGTGCCACCGAGCGGGGCACCGGGGAGCTGTTTTTT,CASSATERGTGELFF
-,TRBV9,-,TRBJ2-6,TGTGCCAGCAGCGTTCGGACACCGGCTTTCCTCTCTGGGGCCAACGTCCTGACTTTC,CASSVRTPAFLSGANVLTF
TRBD1,TRBV5-1,few,TRBJ1-1,TGCGCCAGCAGCGGGATTAGACAGGGGTTAAACACTGAAGCTTTCTTT,CASSGIRQGLNTEAFF
-,TRBV9,few,TRBJ1-1,TGTGCCAGCAGCGTAGGAGTAGAGGGCTCTGAAGCTTTCTTT,CASSVGVEGSEAFF
TRBD1,TRBV2,-,TRBJ2-7,TGTGCCAGCAGTGAGGGGACAGGGACTGCAGAGCAGTACTTC,CASSEGTGTAEQYF
-,TRBV7-2,few,TRBJ2-7,TGTGCCAGCAACCCCCCCGGCGCCAACGAGCAGTACTTC,CASNPPGANEQYF
TRBD1,TRBV19,-,TRBJ1-2,TGTGCCAGTAGCCAGACAGGGGGTCGGATCTATGGCTACACCTTC,CASSQTGGRIYGYTF
TRBD2,TRBV9,few,TRBJ2-7,TGTGCCAGCAACGTCGGGGGGTCGAGCTCCTACGAGCAGTACTTC,CASNVGGSSSYEQYF